This T cell receptor beta chain came from a study of cytomegalovirus exposure and HLA in healthy donors. Comments on this clone: The antigen is not known.

V gave up 2 bases and J gave up 4 bases; unmatched junction bases: 6. The CDR3 totals 15 residues. CDR1 is SEHNR and CDR2 is FQNEAQ in the germline V gene (reference sequence). Regarding donors, all were healthy bone marrow donors. The PCR employed 60 Vbeta primers together with 13 Jbeta primers. TCRdb's copy holds only in-frame clones and misses some; the assay was immunoSEQ multiplex PCR. The sample lists 180,000 or so clones; 60% to 80% were seen once. Overall study results and limits: Equally common other TCR beta chains were less clonally expanded than HLA-associated ones, a later analysis found. Cytomegalovirus-associated status was assigned to approximately 160 TCR beta chains.

Sequenced material: PBMCs. The chain recombines TRBV7-9 with TRBJ1-2; TRBD1 aligns across 8 bases. This TCR was sampled from a man between 45 and 60 years old in good health and CMV-seropositive. This CDR3 reads CASSLSGTGGYGYTF. CDR3 sequence (DNA): TGTGCCAGCAGCTTATCCGGGACAGGAGGCTATGGCTACACCTTC.